This T cell receptor beta chain was recorded in a study of human T cells and chemical hapten exposure. Study overall: Sensitizing treatment utilized 2% DPC over a 2 cm by 2 cm portion of upper inner arm skin. Patch tests applied 0.01% DPC to the upper back, read at 6 days. TCR yields per sample varied mostly from small pooled library volume differences.

The sample's time point: patch test 2, 6 weeks after DPC sensitization. As to treatment: therapeutic diphenylcyclopropenone sensitization with weekly scalp DPC. The library attached unique molecular identifiers to individual cDNA molecules. TCRdb re-derived calls from the RACE reads in MiXCR, one entry per CDR3 protein. The sample yields 100,000 or so distinct CDR3 sequences, approximately 8.6% seen once. Germline trimming cut 0 bases from V and 8 bases from J; bases unmatched to any gene: 8. The CDR3 is 17 residues long. Germline CDR1 SGHNT, CDR2 YYREEE (reference sequence). The sample here was whole blood, taken in connection with sensitization to the hapten diphenylcyclopropenone (DPC). The source is a woman aged 40 to 49 with alopecia areata. Some clones in this sample may be carry-over from other donors' samples. The rearrangement joins TRBV5-4 to TRBJ2-1, with 13 positions matching TRBD2. The DNA of the CDR3 is TGTGCCAGCAGCTTGGGACTCGGGACTAGCGGGAACTATGAGCAGTTCTTC. Translated, it gives CASSLGLGTSGNYEQFF.